These 24 T cell receptor beta chains share one sample of origin, sequenced in a study of neurological immune-mediated disorders. TCRdb re-derived calls from the 5' RACE reads in MiXCR, one entry per CDR3 protein. This table holds tens of thousands of distinct CDR3 sequences, around 4.8% found once. The sample comprised PBMCs. These receptors all stem from a woman between 65 and 79 years old with multiple sclerosis.

This clonotype has at least ten counts. The chain employs TRBV6-5 and TRBJ1-1, with a weak D call TRBD1 (5 bases). The CDR3 runs to 15 residues. Germline V gene data show CDR1 as MNHEY and CDR2 as SVGAGI. With 10 bases removed from V and 4 bases from J, the gap between germline ends came to 22 bases. CDR3 bases: TGTGCCACCACACCCCCGGCGGCAGGGCGCACTGAAGCTTTCTTT. Protein sequence: CATTPPAAGRTEAFF.

This clonotype was seen many times. This chain uses TRBV20-1 with TRBJ2-1; 14 bases match TRBD2. CDR3 length: 15 amino acids. J gave up 5 bases and V 3 bases, and 3 bases lay outside the gene matches. Per the germline V gene, CDR1 is DFQATT and CDR2 is SNEGSKA (reference sequence). CDR3 nucleotide sequence: TGCAGTGCTAGGACTAGCGGGAGGGCTAACAATGAGCAGTTCTTC. Translating it yields CSARTSGRANNEQFF.

With respect to this clonotype: A much larger clone sits a single nucleotide away, making a read error possible. The V call is TRBV10-3, the J call TRBJ2-7; possible D gene TRBD2, 6 bases. The CDR3 loop spans 12 amino acids. Germline lookup yields CDR1 ENHRY and CDR2 SYGVKD. The CDR3 reads CDISGTAYEQYF. In nucleotides, the CDR3 is TGTGACATCAGTGGGACTGCTTACGAGCAGTACTTC.

In DNA, the CDR3 is TGCAGTGCGGTCGGGGTGGGCTCCTACAATGAGCAGTTCTTC. This encodes CSAVGVGSYNEQFF. The chain has TRBV20-1 and TRBJ2-1, with a possible D match to TRBD2 (5 bases). The germline V gene encodes CDR1 DFQATT and CDR2 SNEGSKA (reference sequence). V lost 6 bases and J 0 bases, leaving 12 bases between the germline ends. This CDR3 is built from 14 residues.

This rearrangement joins TRBV2 to TRBJ1-6; 9 nucleotides match TRBD1. The CDR3 spans 14 residues. In germline, CDR1 is SNHLY, CDR2 FYNNEI. V was pared by 3 bases and J by 10 bases, with 4 bases of the junction left unmatched. CDR3 nucleotide sequence: TGTGCCAGCAGTGAGGGACAGGGAAACTCACCCCTCCACTTT. Protein: CASSEGQGNSPLHF.

Ten or more counts support this clonotype. This chain uses TRBV5-1 with TRBJ2-3; unclear D gene. This CDR3 has 14 amino acids. Trimming stripped 0 bases from V and 0 bases from J, with 5 bases between. CDR1 SGHRS and CDR2 YFSETQ come from the germline V gene. In DNA form, the CDR3 reads TGCGCCAGCAGCTTGGCGGGCAGCACAGATACGCAGTATTTT. Translation gives CASSLAGSTDTQYF.

This clonotype was counted at least ten times. The chain couples TRBV15 to TRBJ2-3, with D hard to call. Trimming pared 1 base from V and 5 bases from J, leaving 13 bases between. The length of the CDR3 is 15 residues. Germline CDR1 and CDR2: LNHNV and YYDKDF (reference sequence). The CDR3 loop reads CATSRAGSWVDTQYF. The DNA for the CDR3 is TGTGCCACCAGCAGAGCCGGGTCTTGGGTAGATACGCAGTATTTT.

This clonotype was counted ten times or more. J is TRBJ1-5 and V is TRBV29-1; 11 nucleotides agree with TRBD1. V was pared by 6 bases and J by 1 base, with 2 bases of the junction left unmatched. CDR3 length: 14 amino acids. The V gene's germline CDR1 is SQVTM and CDR2 ANQGSEA. The CDR3 is CSVGTGGSNQPQHF. CDR3 DNA sequence: TGCAGCGTGGGGACAGGGGGAAGCAATCAGCCCCAGCATTTT.

This clonotype was counted at least ten times. The chain has TRBV15 and TRBJ2-3; perhaps TRBD1 as D (6 bases). The CDR3 extends over 15 amino acids. Per germline, CDR1 LNHNV and CDR2 YYDKDF (reference sequence). Trimming shortened V by 3 bases and J by 4 bases, and 14 bases separated the two germline ends. Here the CDR3 reads CATSSGTRIPDTQYF. CDR3 DNA sequence: TGTGCCACCAGCAGCGGGACAAGGATCCCAGATACGCAGTATTTT.

This clonotype was seen ten or more times. J is TRBJ2-2 and V is TRBV7-7; D gene uncertain. This CDR3 has 15 residues. Trimming took 4 bases from V and 1 from J, leaving 10 bases between them. Germline V gene sequence: CDR1 SSHAT, CDR2 FNYEAQ (reference sequence). CDR3 region: CASSSAFGNTGELFF. Here the CDR3 DNA reads TGTGCCAGCAGCTCAGCGTTCGGGAACACCGGGGAGCTGTTTTTT.

This clonotype was picked up many times. The V call is TRBV7-2, the J call TRBJ2-3, with 10 bases lining up with TRBD2. Germline trimming cut 2 bases from V and 5 bases from J; bases unmatched to any gene: 4. The CDR3 sequence is 15 residues long. From germline, CDR1 is SGHTA and CDR2 FQGNSA. The CDR3 protein is CASSLMLAGGDTQYF. CDR3 coding DNA: TGTGCCAGCAGCTTAATGTTAGCGGGAGGAGATACGCAGTATTTT.

The genes are TRBV12-3 or TRBV12-4 and TRBJ2-1, with no clear D. The V end was cut by 6 bases, the J end by 0 bases, with 12 bases between. This CDR3 has 15 amino acids. CDR3 residues: CASRRDLSSYNEQFF. The DNA of the CDR3 is TGTGCCAGCAGGAGAGACTTGAGCTCCTACAATGAGCAGTTCTTC.

There are many counts of this clonotype. J is TRBJ2-2 and V is TRBV5-6; the match to TRBD2 covers 8 bases. In germline, CDR1 is SGHDT, CDR2 YYEEEE. Trimming at V came to 3 bases and at J to 7 bases, leaving 8 bases not matched to a gene. CDR3 length equals 15 residues. CDR3 nucleotides: TGTGCCAGCAGCTCCTCGGGAGGGCCAGGCGGGGAGCTGTTTTTT. This sequence encodes CASSSSGGPGGELFF.

This clonotype was seen a handful of times. The chain links TRBV4-1 to TRBJ2-7; 14 bases align to TRBD2. The CDR3 is made up of 15 amino acids. The J segment lost 7 bases and the V segment lost 6 bases, leaving 8 bases of the junction unmatched. Per the germline V gene, CDR1 is MGHRA and CDR2 is YSYEKL. As DNA, the CDR3 is TGCGCCAGCAGACCAGGACTAGCGGGGGGTAGAGAGCAGTACTTC. This translates into CASRPGLAGGREQYF.

This clonotype was seen at least ten times. The chain recombines TRBV20-1 with TRBJ2-3; 11 nucleotides line up with TRBD2. The CDR3 consists of 15 residues. With V trimmed by 3 bases and J by 8 bases, 10 bases remained unmatched. Germline loops: CDR1 DFQATT, CDR2 SNEGSKA (reference sequence). The CDR3, as DNA: TGCAGTGCTAGGGGACTAGCGGTTACCCCGACTACGCAGTATTTT. Translating gives CSARGLAVTPTTQYF.

The sample holds many counts of this clonotype. J is TRBJ2-1 and V is TRBV7-2, with 7 bases aligning to TRBD2. V was pared by 1 base and J by 6 bases, with 6 bases of the junction left unmatched. The CDR3 consists of 15 residues. CDR1 is SGHTA and CDR2 is FQGNSA in the germline V gene. CDR3 nucleotides: TGTGCCAGCAGCTTAGGTTCCCTAGCGGCCAATGAGCAGTTCTTC. It specifies CASSLGSLAANEQFF. The full variable domain, its missing parts supplied by reference TRBV7-2 and TRBJ2-1, is GAGVSQSPSNKVTEKGKDVELRCDPISGHTALYWYRQSLGQGLEFLIYFQGNSAPDKSGLPSDRFSAERTGGSVSTLTIQRTQQEDSAVYLCASSLGSLAANEQFFGPGTRLTVL.

This clonotype was counted ten times or more. This chain connects TRBV29-1 to TRBJ2-7; D is uncertain. V shed 1 base and J shed 3 bases, with 10 bases lying between them. The length of the CDR3 is 13 residues. Germline V CDR1 and CDR2: SQVTM, ANQGSEA. The CDR3 spells CSVEGQDNYEQYF. The CDR3 coding sequence is TGCAGCGTTGAAGGGCAGGATAACTACGAGCAGTACTTC.

The CDR3 region is CASSYRENRADTQYF. CDR3 nucleotides: TGTGCCAGCAGTTACAGGGAGAACAGAGCAGATACGCAGTATTTT. The chain links TRBV6-5 to TRBJ2-3; TRBD2 might be the D (5 bases). Germline V gene data show CDR1 as MNHEY and CDR2 as SVGAGI. Trimming removed 2 bases at V and 4 bases at J, with 13 bases between. The CDR3 is made up of 15 amino acids.

This clonotype has ten or more counts. This chain connects TRBV20-1 to TRBJ2-5; D uncertain. CDR1 is DFQATT and CDR2 is SNEGSKA in the germline V gene (reference sequence). The length of the CDR3 is 12 residues. V gave up 6 bases and J gave up 5 bases, with 13 bases separating them. The DNA of the CDR3 is TGCAGTGCCAGCCCTAGAGGCGAGACCCAGTACTTC. It encodes CSASPRGETQYF.

This clonotype was counted at least ten times. This CDR3 is CSARAQGYNEQFF. The CDR3 coding sequence is TGCAGTGCTAGAGCCCAGGGGTACAATGAGCAGTTCTTC. This chain connects TRBV20-1 to TRBJ2-1; D is perhaps TRBD1 (6 bases). The length of the CDR3 is 13 residues. V dropped 1 base and J dropped 4 bases, with 8 bases sitting between them. CDR1 and CDR2 (germline): DFQATT, SNEGSKA (reference sequence).

Many counts were recorded for this clonotype. The chain employs TRBV12-3 or TRBV12-4 and TRBJ2-1; weak D call: TRBD2 (5 bases). The CDR3 is 14 residues long. CDR3 in DNA: TGTGCTACCGCGGGTACCTACACCTACAATGAGCAGTTCTTC. As protein: CATAGTYTYNEQFF.

In nucleotides, the CDR3 is TGTGCCAGCGGTACTAGCGGACCCTACGAGCAGTACTTC. It encodes CASGTSGPYEQYF. The chain is built from TRBV7-9 and TRBJ2-7; 8 nucleotides agree with TRBD2. The CDR3 runs 13 residues. Per the germline V gene, CDR1 is SEHNR and CDR2 is FQNEAQ (reference sequence). The V and J ends lost 8 bases and 2 bases, in that order; junction bases with no gene match: 5.

The table lists this clonotype with many counts. The rearrangement uses TRBV20-1 and TRBJ1-6, with TRBD1 identical over 9 bases. Trimming at V came to 2 bases and at J to 2 bases, leaving 4 bases not matched to a gene. CDR3 size: 16 residues. Germline assignment: CDR1 DFQATT and CDR2 SNEGSKA (reference sequence). CDR3 sequence: CSARPQGATYNSPLHF. The CDR3 coding sequence is TGCAGTGCTAGACCACAGGGGGCAACCTATAATTCACCCCTCCACTTT.

The table lists this clonotype with many counts. The chain links TRBV3-1 to TRBJ2-5; D is tentatively TRBD1 or TRBD2 (5 bases each). This CDR3 is built from 15 residues. Trimming shortened V by 0 bases and J by 1 base, and 9 bases separated the two germline ends. Germline CDR1 reads LGHDT; CDR2 reads YNNKEL (reference sequence). The CDR3, as DNA: TGTGCCAGCAGCCAAGATCCCGGGACCCAAGAGACCCAGTACTTC. Translation: CASSQDPGTQETQYF.